Below are 19 T cell receptor beta chains sequenced from a single sample in a study of long-term antiretroviral therapy in people with HIV. Survey level was the resolution at which the v3.0 immunoSEQ assay ran. TCRdb's copy holds only in-frame clones and misses some; the assay was immunoSEQ multiplex PCR. Among more than 20,000 clones listed, 80% to 90% were seen once. Sequences were derived from unsorted PBMCs, sampled 3 years after starting antiretroviral therapy. The receptors shown here come from a man between 18 and 29 years old with HIV.

The chain has TRBV4-1 and TRBJ2-2; 7 nucleotides line up with TRBD1. Unmatched junction bases numbered 3, after V lost 4 bases and J lost 4 bases. The CDR3 runs 14 residues. The germline CDR1 and CDR2 sequences are MGHRA and YSYEKL. The CDR3 is CASSLGQTTGELFF. As DNA, the CDR3 is TGCGCCAGCAGCCTGGGACAGACCACCGGGGAGCTGTTTTTT.

The sample holds one count of this clone. The chain carries TRBV5-1 and TRBJ2-3; D is perhaps TRBD1 (6 bases). The ends were cut back, 4 bases at V and 6 bases at J, with 15 bases in the middle. The germline CDR1 and CDR2 sequences are SGHRS and YFSETQ. The CDR3 has 14 residues. The CDR3 spells CASSTLQGDDTQYF. For the CDR3, the DNA is TGCGCCAGCAGCACCTTACAGGGAGATGATACGCAGTATTTT. Based on the CDR3 plus reference TRBV5-1 and TRBJ2-3, the full variable domain is KAGVTQTPRYLIKTRGQQVTLSCSPISGHRSVSWYQQTPGQGLQFLFEYFSETQRNKGNFPGRFSGRQFSNSRSEMNVSTLELGDSALYLCASSTLQGDDTQYFGPGTRLTVL.

The DNA of the CDR3 is TGTGCCAGCAGCAAACAGGACAGGGGGCACTATGGCTACACCTTC. Translated, it gives CASSKQDRGHYGYTF. The chain is built from TRBV7-9 and TRBJ1-2; TRBD1 agrees at 11 bases. The trim removed 5 bases at V and 3 bases at J, leaving 5 bases unmatched. Germline CDR1 is SEHNR and CDR2 is FQNEAQ (reference sequence). CDR3 length equals 15 residues.

The J gene is TRBJ2-7, the V gene TRBV27; possibly TRBD1 for D (7 bases). V was shortened by 6 bases and J by 1 base, with 19 bases between the two germline ends. From germline, CDR1 is MNHEY and CDR2 SMNVEV (reference sequence). The CDR3 length is 16 residues. CDR3 coding DNA: TGTGCCAGCAGCCCCTCCCAGGGGGGTAAATCCTACGAGCAGTACTTC. Protein sequence: CASSPSQGGKSYEQYF.

This chain uses TRBV5-1 with TRBJ2-5, with unresolved D. Germline V gives CDR1 SGHRS, CDR2 YFSETQ. V was clipped by 4 bases and J by 2 bases, with 9 bases between them. The CDR3 runs to 13 residues. CDR3 DNA: TGCGCCAGCAGCCAACAGCTACAAGAGACCCAGTACTTC. This codes for CASSQQLQETQYF.

The CDR3 loop reads CASSLGPQPRVYEQYF. The DNA for the CDR3 is TGTGCCAGCAGCTTGGGTCCCCAACCCCGAGTCTACGAGCAGTACTTC. The chain couples TRBV5-6 to TRBJ2-7, with no clear D. In germline, CDR1 is SGHDT, CDR2 YYEEEE. This CDR3 contains 16 residues. The V and J ends lost 0 bases and 3 bases respectively, with 16 bases between them.

This chain joins TRBV14 and TRBJ1-4; no clear D. The V end lost 4 bases, the J end lost 8 bases, and 11 bases lay between the germline ends. This CDR3 contains 13 residues. The germline CDR1 and CDR2 sequences are SGHDN and FVKESK. Here the CDR3 reads CASSRSLGEKLFF. The CDR3 bases are TGTGCCAGCAGCCGATCTCTAGGAGAAAAACTGTTTTTT. The full variable domain, in which reference TRBV14 and TRBJ1-4 provide the parts outside the CDR3, is EAGVTQFPSHSVIEKGQTVTLRCDPISGHDNLYWYRRVMGKEIKFLLHFVKESKQDESGMPNNRFLAERTGGTYSTLKVQPAELEDSGVYFCASSRSLGEKLFFGSGTQLSVL.

The chain combines TRBV30 with TRBJ1-2; D uncertain. The length of the CDR3 is 13 residues. The V and J ends lost 2 bases and 0 bases respectively, with 7 bases between them. Germline V gene data show CDR1 as GTSNPN and CDR2 as SVGIG (reference sequence). The CDR3 loop reads CAWSLPPNYGYTF. The CDR3, as DNA: TGTGCCTGGAGTCTCCCTCCTAACTATGGCTACACCTTC.

The gene calls are TRBV6-6 and TRBJ2-1, with 8 nucleotides matching TRBD2. The CDR3 spans 12 residues. Germline CDR1 is MNHNY and CDR2 is SVGAGI (reference sequence). After removal of 8 bases from V and 8 bases from J, the junction contained 5 bases not matched to a gene. The CDR3 nucleotides read TGTGCCAGCGTCGCGGGGGGCGATGAGCAGTTCTTC. Translation gives CASVAGGDEQFF.

V usage is TRBV28 and J usage is TRBJ1-1; 7 bases are a match to TRBD1. The CDR3 loop spans 14 amino acids. The J segment lost 5 bases and the V segment lost 3 bases, leaving 6 bases of the junction unmatched. Looked up from germline, CDR1 is MDHEN and CDR2 is SYDVKM. Here the CDR3 reads CASSFSQGPTEAFF. CDR3 nucleotide sequence: TGTGCCAGCAGTTTTTCACAGGGGCCGACTGAAGCTTTCTTT.

The sample holds a few counts of this clone. J is TRBJ2-7 and V is TRBV6-6; TRBD2 agrees at 8 bases. V lost 5 bases to trimming and J lost 7 bases; unmatched junction nucleotides: 4. CDR1 and CDR2 (germline): MNHNY, SVGAGI (reference sequence). The CDR3 extends over 12 amino acids. The CDR3 bases are TGTGCCAGCAGTCCGGGGGGGAGAGAGCAGTACGTC. Its protein product is CASSPGGREQYV.

The chain couples TRBV5-6 to TRBJ2-1, with 9 bases aligning to TRBD1. This CDR3 has 16 residues. Germline values: CDR1 SGHDT, CDR2 YYEEEE. The junction had 6 bases not matched to a gene; V was cut back by 4 bases and J by 1 base. CDR3 DNA sequence: TGTGCCAGCAGCCCAGGGACAGGGAATTCCTACAATGAGCAGTTCTTC. It translates to CASSPGTGNSYNEQFF.

This clone was seen a few times. The chain recombines TRBV5-5 with TRBJ2-5; weak D call: TRBD1 (7 bases). With 2 bases removed from V and 1 base from J, the gap between germline ends came to 12 bases. In germline, CDR1 is SGHKS, CDR2 YYEKEE (reference sequence). The CDR3 length is 15 residues. CDR3 sequence reads: CASSFGGQIQETQYF. The DNA for the CDR3 is TGTGCCAGCAGCTTCGGGGGACAGATCCAAGAGACCCAGTACTTC.

The V gene is TRBV6-1, the J gene TRBJ1-1; D gene unclear. Germline lookup yields CDR1 MNHNS and CDR2 SASEGT. This CDR3 has 14 amino acids. Deletions cut 6 bases from V and 4 bases from J, with 15 bases between. The CDR3 region has the DNA TGTGCCAGCAGAGGAACCTCCGTGAGCACTGAAGCTTTCTTT. Translated: CASRGTSVSTEAFF.

This clone was detected only a few times. The gene calls are TRBV9 and TRBJ1-3; a possible D gene is TRBD1 (5 bases). The CDR3 extends over 14 amino acids. The germline V gene has CDR1 SGDLS and CDR2 YYNGEE. V dropped 3 bases and J dropped 0 bases, with 7 bases sitting between them. CDR3 amino acids: CASSGQISGNTIYF. CDR3 coding DNA: TGTGCCAGCAGCGGACAGATCTCTGGAAACACCATATATTTT.

This clone was recorded once. The rearrangement links TRBV16 to TRBJ1-1; no clear D. The CDR3 runs 16 residues. V was shortened by 0 bases and J by 0 bases, with 11 bases between the two germline ends. Germline V lookup: CDR1 KGHSY, CDR2 FQNENV. As DNA, the CDR3 is TGTGCCAGCAGCCAATCAAATGCAGCAGTGAACACTGAAGCTTTCTTT. Its translation is CASSQSNAAVNTEAFF.

In its sample, this clone was seen once. The rearrangement joins TRBV7-6 to TRBJ1-3, with D uncertain. Looked up from germline, CDR1 is SGHVS and CDR2 is FNYEAQ. Trimming stripped 1 base from V and 0 bases from J, with 13 bases between. This CDR3 spans 17 amino acids. This chain's CDR3 is CASSLVYPAASGNTIYF. CDR3 nucleotide sequence: TGTGCCAGCAGCTTAGTGTATCCTGCTGCCTCTGGAAACACCATATATTTT.

This clone was found once. V gene TRBV2 combines with J gene TRBJ2-3; 7 bases match TRBD1. The CDR3 runs 17 residues. The germline CDR1 and CDR2 sequences are SNHLY and FYNNEI. J was trimmed by 0 bases and V by 10 bases; bases with no gene match: 16. This chain's CDR3 is CATHLQGQPTSTDTQYF. CDR3 in DNA: TGTGCCACACACCTACAGGGGCAACCTACTAGCACAGATACGCAGTATTTT.

This chain connects TRBV2 to TRBJ1-2; 7 bases agree with TRBD1. Germline-derived CDR1 and CDR2 are SNHLY and FYNNEI. Trimming took 6 bases from V and 8 from J; bases not matched to a gene: 12. This CDR3 is built from 14 residues. CDR3 amino acids: CASRGDSEGLGYTF. The DNA of the CDR3 is TGTGCCAGCAGGGGGGACAGTGAGGGTTTGGGCTACACCTTC. Full variable domain (missing parts from reference TRBV2 and TRBJ1-2): EPEVTQTPSHQVTQMGQEVILRCVPISNHLYFYWYRQILGQKVEFLVSFYNNEISEKSEIFDDQFSVERPDGSNFTLKIRSTKLEDSAMYFCASRGDSEGLGYTFGSGTRLTVV.